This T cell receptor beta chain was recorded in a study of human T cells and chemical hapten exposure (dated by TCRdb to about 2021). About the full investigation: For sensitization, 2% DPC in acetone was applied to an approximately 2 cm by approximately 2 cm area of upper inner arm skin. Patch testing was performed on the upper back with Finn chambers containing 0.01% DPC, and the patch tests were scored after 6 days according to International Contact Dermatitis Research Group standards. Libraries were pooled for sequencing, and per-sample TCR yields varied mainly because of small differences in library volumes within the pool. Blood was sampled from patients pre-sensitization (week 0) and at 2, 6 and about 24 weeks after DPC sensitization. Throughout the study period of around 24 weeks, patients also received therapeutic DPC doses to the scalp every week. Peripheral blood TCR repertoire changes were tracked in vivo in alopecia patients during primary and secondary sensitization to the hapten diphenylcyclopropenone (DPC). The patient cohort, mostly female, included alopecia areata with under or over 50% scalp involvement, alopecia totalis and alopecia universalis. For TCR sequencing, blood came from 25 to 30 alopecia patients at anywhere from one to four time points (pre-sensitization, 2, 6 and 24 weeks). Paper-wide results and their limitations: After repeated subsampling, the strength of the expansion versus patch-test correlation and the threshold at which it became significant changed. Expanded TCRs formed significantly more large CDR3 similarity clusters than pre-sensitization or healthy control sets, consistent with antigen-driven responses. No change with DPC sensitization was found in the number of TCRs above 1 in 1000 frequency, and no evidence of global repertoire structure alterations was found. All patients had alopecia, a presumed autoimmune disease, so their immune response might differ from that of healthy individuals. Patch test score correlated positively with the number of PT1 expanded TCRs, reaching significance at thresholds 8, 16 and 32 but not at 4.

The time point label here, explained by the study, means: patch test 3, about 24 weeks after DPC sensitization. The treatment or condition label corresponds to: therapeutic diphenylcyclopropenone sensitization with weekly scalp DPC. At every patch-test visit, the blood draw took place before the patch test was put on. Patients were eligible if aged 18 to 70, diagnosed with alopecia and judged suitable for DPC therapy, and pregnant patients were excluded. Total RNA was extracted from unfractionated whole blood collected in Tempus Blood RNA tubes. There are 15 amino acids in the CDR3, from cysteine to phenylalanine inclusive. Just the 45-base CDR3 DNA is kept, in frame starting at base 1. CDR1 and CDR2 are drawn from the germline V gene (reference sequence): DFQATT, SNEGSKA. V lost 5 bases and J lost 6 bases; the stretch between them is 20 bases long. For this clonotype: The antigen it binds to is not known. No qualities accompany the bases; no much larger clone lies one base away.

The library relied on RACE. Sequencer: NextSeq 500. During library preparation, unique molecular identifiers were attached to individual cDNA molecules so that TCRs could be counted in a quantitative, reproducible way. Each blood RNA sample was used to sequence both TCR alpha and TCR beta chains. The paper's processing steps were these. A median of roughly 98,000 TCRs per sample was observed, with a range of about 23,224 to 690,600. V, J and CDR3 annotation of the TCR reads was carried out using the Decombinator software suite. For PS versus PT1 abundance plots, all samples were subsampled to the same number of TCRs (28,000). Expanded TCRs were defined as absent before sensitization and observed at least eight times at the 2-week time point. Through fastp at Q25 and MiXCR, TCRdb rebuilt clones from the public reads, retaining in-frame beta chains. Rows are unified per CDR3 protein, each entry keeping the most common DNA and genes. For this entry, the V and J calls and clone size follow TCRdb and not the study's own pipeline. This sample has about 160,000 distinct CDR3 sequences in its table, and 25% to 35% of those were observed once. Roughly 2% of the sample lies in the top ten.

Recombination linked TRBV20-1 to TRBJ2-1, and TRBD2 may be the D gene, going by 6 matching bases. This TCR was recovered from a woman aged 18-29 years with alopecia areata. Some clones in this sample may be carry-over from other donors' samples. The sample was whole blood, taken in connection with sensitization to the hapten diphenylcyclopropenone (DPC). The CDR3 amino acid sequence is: CSAQPGSATGNEQFF. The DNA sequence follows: TGCAGTGCTCAACCCGGGAGTGCCACAGGCAATGAGCAGTTCTTC.